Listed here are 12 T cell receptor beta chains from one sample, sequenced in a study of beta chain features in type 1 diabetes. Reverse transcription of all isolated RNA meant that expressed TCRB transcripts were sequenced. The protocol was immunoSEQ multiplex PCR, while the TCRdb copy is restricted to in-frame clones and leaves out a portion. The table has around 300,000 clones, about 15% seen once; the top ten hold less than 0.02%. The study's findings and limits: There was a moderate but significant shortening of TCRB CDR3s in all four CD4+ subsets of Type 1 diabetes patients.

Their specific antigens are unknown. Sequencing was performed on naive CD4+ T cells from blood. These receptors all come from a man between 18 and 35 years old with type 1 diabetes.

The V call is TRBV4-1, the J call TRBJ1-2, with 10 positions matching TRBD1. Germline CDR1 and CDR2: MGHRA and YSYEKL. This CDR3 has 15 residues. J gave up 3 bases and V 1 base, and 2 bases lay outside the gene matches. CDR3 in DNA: TGCGCCAGCAGCCAAGGGACAGGGGGGTACTATGGCTACACCTTC. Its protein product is CASSQGTGGYYGYTF.

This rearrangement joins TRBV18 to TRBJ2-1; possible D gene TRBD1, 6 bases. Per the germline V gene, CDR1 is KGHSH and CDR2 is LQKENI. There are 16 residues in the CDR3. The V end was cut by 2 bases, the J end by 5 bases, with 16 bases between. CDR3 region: CASSPNRDTRDNEQFF. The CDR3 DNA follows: TGTGCCAGCTCACCAAACCGGGACACGAGAGACAATGAGCAGTTCTTC. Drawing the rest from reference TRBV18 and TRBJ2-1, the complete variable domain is NAGVMQNPRHLVRRRGQEARLRCSPMKGHSHVYWYRQLPEEGLKFMVYLQKENIIDESGMPKERFSAEFPKEGPSILRIQQVVRGDSAAYFCASSPNRDTRDNEQFFGPGTRLTVL.

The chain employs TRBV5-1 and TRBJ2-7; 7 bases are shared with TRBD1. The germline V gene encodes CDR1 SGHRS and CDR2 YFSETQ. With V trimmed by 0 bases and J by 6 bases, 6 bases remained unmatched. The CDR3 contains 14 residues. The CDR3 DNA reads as TGCGCCAGCAGCTTGGCAGACAGGGTACGCGAGCAGTACTTC. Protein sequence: CASSLADRVREQYF.

The CDR3 sequence is CASSSPDRGKGTDTQYF. The CDR3 DNA reads TGTGCCAGCAGTTCCCCCGACAGGGGTAAGGGCACAGATACGCAGTATTTT. The chain is built from TRBV7-6 and TRBJ2-3; 8 nucleotides match TRBD1. Per the germline V gene, CDR1 is SGHVS and CDR2 is FNYEAQ. V lost 6 bases and J lost 1; bases outside the gene matches: 12. The CDR3 length is 17 residues. Full variable domain (remainder filled in from reference TRBV7-6 and TRBJ2-3): GAGVSQSPRYKVTKRGQDVALRCDPISGHVSLYWYRQALGQGPEFLTYFNYEAQQDKSGLPNDRFSAERPEGSISTLTIQRTEQRDSAMYRCASSSPDRGKGTDTQYFGPGTRLTVL.

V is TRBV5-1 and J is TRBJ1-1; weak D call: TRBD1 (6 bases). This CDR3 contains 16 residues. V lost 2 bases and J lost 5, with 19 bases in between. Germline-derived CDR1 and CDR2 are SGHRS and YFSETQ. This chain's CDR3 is CASSFFRGGEWTEAFF. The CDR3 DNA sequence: TGCGCCAGCAGCTTTTTTCGAGGGGGAGAATGGACTGAAGCTTTCTTT.

This CDR3 is CSVEVTGSTDTQYF. CDR3 bases: TGCAGCGTTGAAGTGACAGGTAGCACAGATACGCAGTATTTT. This chain joins TRBV29-1 and TRBJ2-3; possibly TRBD1 for D (6 bases). The CDR3 spans 14 residues. Germline values: CDR1 SQVTM, CDR2 ANQGSEA. V lost 1 base and J 0 bases, leaving 8 bases between the germline ends.

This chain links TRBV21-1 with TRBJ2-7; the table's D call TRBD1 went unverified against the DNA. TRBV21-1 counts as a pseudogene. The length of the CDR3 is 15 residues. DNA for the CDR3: TGTGCCAGCAGCAATTTGCACGGCAGGTCCTACGAGCAGTACTTC. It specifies CASSNLHGRSYEQYF.

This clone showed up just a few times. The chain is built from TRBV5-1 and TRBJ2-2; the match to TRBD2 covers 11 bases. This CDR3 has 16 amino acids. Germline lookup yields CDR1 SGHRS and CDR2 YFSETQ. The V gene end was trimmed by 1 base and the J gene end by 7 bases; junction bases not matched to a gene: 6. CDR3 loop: CASSLLTSGVHGELFF. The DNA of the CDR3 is TGCGCCAGCAGCTTGTTGACTAGCGGGGTACACGGGGAGCTGTTTTTT.

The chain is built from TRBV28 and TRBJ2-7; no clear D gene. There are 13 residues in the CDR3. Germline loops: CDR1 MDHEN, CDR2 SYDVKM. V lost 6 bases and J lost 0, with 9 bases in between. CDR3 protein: CASSLFPSYEQYF. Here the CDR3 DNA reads TGTGCCAGCAGCCTCTTTCCCTCCTACGAGCAGTACTTC.

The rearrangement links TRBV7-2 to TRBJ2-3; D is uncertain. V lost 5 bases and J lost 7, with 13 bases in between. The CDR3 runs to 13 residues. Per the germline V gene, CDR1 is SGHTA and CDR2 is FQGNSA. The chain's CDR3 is CASSERRQYTQYF. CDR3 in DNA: TGTGCCAGCAGCGAGCGACGGCAGTATACGCAGTATTTT.

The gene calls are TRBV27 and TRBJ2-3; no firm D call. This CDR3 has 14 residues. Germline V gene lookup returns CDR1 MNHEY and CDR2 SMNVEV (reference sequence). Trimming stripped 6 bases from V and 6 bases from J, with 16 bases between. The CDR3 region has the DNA TGTGCCAGCAGGCCCAGTAGCCGCTGGGATACGCAGTATTTT. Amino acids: CASRPSSRWDTQYF.

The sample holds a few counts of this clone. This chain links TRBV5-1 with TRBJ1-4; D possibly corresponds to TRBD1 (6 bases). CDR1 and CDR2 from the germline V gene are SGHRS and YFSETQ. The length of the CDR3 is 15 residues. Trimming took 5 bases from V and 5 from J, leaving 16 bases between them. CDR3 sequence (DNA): TGCGCCAGCAGTGACCTGGACAGCCAAAATGAAAAACTGTTTTTT. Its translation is CASSDLDSQNEKLFF. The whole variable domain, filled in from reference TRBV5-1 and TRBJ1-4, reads KAGVTQTPRYLIKTRGQQVTLSCSPISGHRSVSWYQQTPGQGLQFLFEYFSETQRNKGNFPGRFSGRQFSNSRSEMNVSTLELGDSALYLCASSDLDSQNEKLFFGSGTQLSVL.